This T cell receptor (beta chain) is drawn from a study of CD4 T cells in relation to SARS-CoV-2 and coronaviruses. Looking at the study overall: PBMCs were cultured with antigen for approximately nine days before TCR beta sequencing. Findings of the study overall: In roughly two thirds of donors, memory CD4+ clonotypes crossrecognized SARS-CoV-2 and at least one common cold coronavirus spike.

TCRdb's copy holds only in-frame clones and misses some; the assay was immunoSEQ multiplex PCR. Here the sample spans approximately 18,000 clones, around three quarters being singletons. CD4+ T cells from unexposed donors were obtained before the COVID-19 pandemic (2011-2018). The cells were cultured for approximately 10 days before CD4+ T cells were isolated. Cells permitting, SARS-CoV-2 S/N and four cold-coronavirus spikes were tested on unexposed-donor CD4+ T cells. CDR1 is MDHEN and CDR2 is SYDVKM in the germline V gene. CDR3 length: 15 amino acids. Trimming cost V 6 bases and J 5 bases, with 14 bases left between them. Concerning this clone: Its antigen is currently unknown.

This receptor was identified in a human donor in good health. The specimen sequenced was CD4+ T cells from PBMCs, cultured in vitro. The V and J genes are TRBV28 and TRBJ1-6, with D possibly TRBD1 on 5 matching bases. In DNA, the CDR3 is TGTGCCAGCAGAATACCGGGACCGAATAATTCACCCCTCCACTTT. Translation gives CASRIPGPNNSPLHF.